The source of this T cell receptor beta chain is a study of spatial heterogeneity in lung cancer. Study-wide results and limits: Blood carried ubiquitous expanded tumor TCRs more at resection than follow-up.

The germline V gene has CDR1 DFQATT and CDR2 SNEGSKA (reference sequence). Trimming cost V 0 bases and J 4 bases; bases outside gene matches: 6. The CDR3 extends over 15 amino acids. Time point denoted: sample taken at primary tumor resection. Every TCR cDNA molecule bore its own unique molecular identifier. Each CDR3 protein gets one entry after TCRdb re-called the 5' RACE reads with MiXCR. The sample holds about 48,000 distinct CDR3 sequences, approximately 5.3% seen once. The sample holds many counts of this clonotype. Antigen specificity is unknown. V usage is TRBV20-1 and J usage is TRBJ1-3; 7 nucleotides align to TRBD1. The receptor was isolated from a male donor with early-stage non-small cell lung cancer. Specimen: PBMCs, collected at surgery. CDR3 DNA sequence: TGCAGTGCTAGAGAGGACAGGTGGAACGGAAACACCATATATTTT. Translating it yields CSAREDRWNGNTIYF.